The following is a T cell receptor beta chain sequence with its context. The entry originates in a study of blood T cell repertoires in COVID-19. Germline V gives CDR1 MNHEY, CDR2 SMNVEV (reference sequence). V was pared by 6 bases and J by 2 bases, with 7 bases between. The CDR3 covers 12 residues. Seattle enrolled patients during active infection and tracked them longitudinally. The repertoire was sequenced with immunoSEQ multiplex PCR; TCRdb's copy has only in-frame clones and lacks some. Of roughly 100,000 clones in the sample, roughly 92% were seen once. This sequence originates from a woman aged 45-60 years with COVID-19, enrolled during active disease. Sequencing input: peripheral blood. The chain couples TRBV27 to TRBJ2-5; tentatively, D is TRBD1 (6 bases). Here the CDR3 DNA reads TGTGCCAGCAGCAGGGGTCAAGAGACCCAGTACTTC. It is translated as CASSRGQETQYF.